Presented here are 14 T cell receptor beta chains from one specimen sequenced in a study of OX40 agonist ivuxolimab in advanced cancers. Produced via immunoSEQ multiplex PCR; TCRdb's table is partial and in-frame only. The sample comprises roughly 30,000 clones, approximately 84% of which are singletons, and about 18% rests with the top ten. The specimen comprised CD4+ or CD8+ T cells sorted from blood, sampled in a trial of the OX40 agonist ivuxolimab. The origin of the receptors is an adult with an advanced solid tumor such as melanoma, head and neck, liver or kidney cancer.

The rearrangement links TRBV10-3 to TRBJ1-1; TRBD1 is a possible D gene (6 bases). Germline-derived CDR1 and CDR2 are ENHRY and SYGVKD. Trimming pared 4 bases from V and 7 bases from J, leaving 13 bases between. The CDR3 covers 13 residues. The CDR3 DNA follows: TGTGCCATCAGTGGGACAGCCAGTTATGAAGCTTTCTTT. Translated, it gives CAISGTASYEAFF.

This rearrangement joins TRBV2 to TRBJ2-7; 11 bases agree with TRBD2. The CDR3 sequence is 14 residues long. V gave up 8 bases and J gave up 4 bases; unmatched junction bases: 7. The germline V gene encodes CDR1 SNHLY and CDR2 FYNNEI. CDR3 amino acids: CASAPTSGTYEQYF. The CDR3 DNA is TGTGCCAGCGCCCCGACTAGCGGGACATACGAGCAGTACTTC.

By frequency in the sample, this clone is medium-sized. The chain recombines TRBV11-3 with TRBJ2-7; weak D call: TRBD1 (7 bases). V was clipped by 1 base and J by 3 bases, with 13 bases between them. Per the germline V gene, CDR1 is SGHNT and CDR2 is YENEEA. The CDR3 extends over 15 amino acids. The DNA of the CDR3 is TGTGCCAGCAGCTTAGGGGGGGACAGCTACTACGAGCAGTACTTC. This encodes CASSLGGDSYYEQYF.

In this sample, this clone turned up once. The chain joins TRBV23-1 to TRBJ1-1, with 9 bases aligning to TRBD1. TRBV23-1 is an ORF, with its function uncertain. The CDR3 is 17 amino acids. V shed 0 bases and J 1 base; nucleotides not matched to a gene: 6. The CDR3 is CASSQSRGTGPNTEAFF. CDR3 nucleotides: TGCGCCAGCAGTCAATCGAGGGGGACAGGGCCGAACACTGAAGCTTTCTTT.

A note on this clone: Just one base apart from a much larger clone, this may be a read error. The rearrangement uses TRBV7-9 and TRBJ1-1; 8 bases fit TRBD1. V lost 1 base and J lost 6; bases outside the gene matches: 1. Germline-derived CDR1 and CDR2 are SEHNR and FQNEAQ (reference sequence). The CDR3 consists of 13 residues. In DNA form, the CDR3 reads TGTGCCAGCAGCTTAGTGACAGGGGCTGAAGCTTTCTTT. Translated, it gives CASSLVTGAEAFF.

The chain joins TRBV7-9 to TRBJ2-3; D not resolved. This CDR3 comprises 12 residues. Germline CDR1 is SEHNR and CDR2 is FQNEAQ (reference sequence). V was pared by 6 bases and J by 0 bases, with 4 bases between. The CDR3 spells CASSGSTDTQYF. CDR3 DNA: TGTGCCAGCAGTGGCAGCACAGATACGCAGTATTTT.

In this sample, this clone is medium-sized. The J gene is TRBJ2-7, the V gene TRBV5-5, with 7 bases matching TRBD1. Germline trimming cut 2 bases from V and 7 bases from J; bases unmatched to any gene: 3. Per the germline V gene, CDR1 is SGHKS and CDR2 is YYEKEE (reference sequence). The CDR3 sequence is 12 residues long. CDR3 DNA: TGTGCCAGCAGCTTCACAGGGGAAGAGCAGTACTTC. Amino acid sequence: CASSFTGEEQYF.

The chain employs TRBV5-4 and TRBJ1-1; 7 bases agree with TRBD1. CDR3 length: 13 residues. The germline CDR1 and CDR2 sequences are SGHNT and YYREEE (reference sequence). Trimming removed 4 bases from V and 0 bases from J; junction bases left unmatched: 0. As DNA, the CDR3 is TGTGCCAGCAGCGGACAGGTGAACACTGAAGCTTTCTTT. Its protein product is CASSGQVNTEAFF. The whole variable domain, remainder taken from reference TRBV5-4 and TRBJ1-1, is ETGVTQSPTHLIKTRGQQVTLRCSSQSGHNTVSWYQQALGQGPQFIFQYYREEENGRGNFPPRFSGLQFPNYSSELNVNALELDDSALYLCASSGQVNTEAFFGQGTRLTVV.

The chain links TRBV13 to TRBJ2-5, with D possibly matching TRBD1 (6 bases). Per germline, CDR1 PRHDT and CDR2 FYEKMQ (reference sequence). This CDR3 is 14 amino acids long. The V end was cut by 6 bases, the J end by 2 bases, with 13 bases between. The CDR3 sequence: CASRFNRVQETQYF. DNA for the CDR3: TGTGCCAGCAGGTTTAACAGGGTTCAAGAGACCCAGTACTTC.

The genes are TRBV9 and TRBJ2-2; TRBD1 agrees at 8 bases. The CDR3 loop spans 15 amino acids. Per germline, CDR1 SGDLS and CDR2 YYNGEE. After removal of 3 bases from V and 4 bases from J, the junction contained 5 bases not matched to a gene. As DNA, the CDR3 is TGTGCCAGCAGCGGTCAGGGGGCGGGCACCGGGGAGCTGTTTTTT. Its translation: CASSGQGAGTGELFF. Filled out from reference TRBV9 and TRBJ2-2, the complete variable domain reads DSGVTQTPKHLITATGQRVTLRCSPRSGDLSVYWYQQSLDQGLQFLIQYYNGEERAKGNILERFSAQQFPDLHSELNLSSLELGDSALYFCASSGQGAGTGELFFGEGSRLTVL.

V is TRBV4-1 and J is TRBJ1-2; TRBD1 aligns across 10 bases. The CDR3 extends over 13 amino acids. Germline lookup yields CDR1 MGHRA and CDR2 YSYEKL. The V gene end was trimmed by 5 bases and the J gene end by 3 bases; junction bases not matched to a gene: 0. The CDR3 nucleotides are TGCGCCAGCAGCGGACAGGGGGACTATGGCTACACCTTC. This gives the protein CASSGQGDYGYTF.

This chain links TRBV5-4 with TRBJ1-2; possibly TRBD1 for D (5 bases). Trimming took 4 bases from V and 4 from J, leaving 26 bases between them. The germline V gene encodes CDR1 SGHNT and CDR2 YYREEE (reference sequence). The CDR3 consists of 18 residues. This CDR3 is CASSRTSLEGPALYGYTF. CDR3 DNA sequence: TGTGCCAGCAGCCGTACCTCCTTGGAGGGGCCGGCACTCTATGGCTACACCTTC.

The gene calls are TRBV7-2 and TRBJ2-3; tentatively, D is TRBD2 (6 bases). V gave up 6 bases and J gave up 0 bases, with 13 bases separating them. Germline assignment: CDR1 SGHTA and CDR2 FQGNSA. There are 15 residues in the CDR3. In DNA, the CDR3 is TGTGCCAGCAGTTACGGGACTTTTAGCACAGATACGCAGTATTTT. Translated: CASSYGTFSTDTQYF.

The V gene is TRBV7-9, the J gene TRBJ1-2; D is possibly TRBD1 (5 bases). Between the trimmed V and J ends, which lost 3 bases and 4 bases, there was a span of 12 bases. CDR1 is SEHNR, CDR2 FQNEAQ, per germline (reference sequence). CDR3 length: 14 residues. The CDR3 coding sequence is TGTGCCAGCAGCTTGGGGCAAGGTGGCTATGGCTACACCTTC. Its translation is CASSLGQGGYGYTF.